By share, the clone carrying this TCR beta chain ranks as medium-sized. TCRdb reprocessed the reads via MiXCR and lists one record per CDR3 protein. The data show approximately 20,000 distinct CDR3 sequences, about 9.4% seen once. These data originate in a study of type 1 regulatory T cells. The CDR3 consists of 15 residues. Looked up from germline, CDR1 is SGHRS and CDR2 is YFSETQ. V lost 4 bases and J lost 8, with 16 bases in between. This TCR was sampled from a human donor in good health. Material: CD4+ T cells, either the whole sample or a sorted fraction (not recorded which). The chain couples TRBV5-1 to TRBJ1-6; D remains unclear. As DNA, the CDR3 is TGCGCCAGCAGCCTAAGGACTCAAAAGGATTCACCCCTCCACTTT. Protein sequence: CASSLRTQKDSPLHF.